Listed here is a single T cell receptor beta chain. The sample comes from a study of blood T cell repertoires in COVID-19. TCRdb's table, derived via immunoSEQ multiplex PCR, lists solely in-frame clones and lacks some. The sample holds 200,000 to 300,000 clones; approximately 86% are singletons and the top ten take more than 6%. Sample: peripheral blood. This clonotype was obtained from a woman in her sixties or seventies with active or convalescent COVID-19.

CDR3 protein: CASSSTGGTPLHF. The CDR3 region has the DNA TGTGCCAGCAGCTCGACAGGGGGGACACCCCTCCACTTT. This sequence joins TRBV5-6 and TRBJ1-6; 9 bases fit TRBD1. Germline V lookup: CDR1 SGHDT, CDR2 YYEEEE. There are 13 residues in the CDR3. The J segment lost 11 bases and the V segment lost 3 bases, leaving 3 bases of the junction unmatched.